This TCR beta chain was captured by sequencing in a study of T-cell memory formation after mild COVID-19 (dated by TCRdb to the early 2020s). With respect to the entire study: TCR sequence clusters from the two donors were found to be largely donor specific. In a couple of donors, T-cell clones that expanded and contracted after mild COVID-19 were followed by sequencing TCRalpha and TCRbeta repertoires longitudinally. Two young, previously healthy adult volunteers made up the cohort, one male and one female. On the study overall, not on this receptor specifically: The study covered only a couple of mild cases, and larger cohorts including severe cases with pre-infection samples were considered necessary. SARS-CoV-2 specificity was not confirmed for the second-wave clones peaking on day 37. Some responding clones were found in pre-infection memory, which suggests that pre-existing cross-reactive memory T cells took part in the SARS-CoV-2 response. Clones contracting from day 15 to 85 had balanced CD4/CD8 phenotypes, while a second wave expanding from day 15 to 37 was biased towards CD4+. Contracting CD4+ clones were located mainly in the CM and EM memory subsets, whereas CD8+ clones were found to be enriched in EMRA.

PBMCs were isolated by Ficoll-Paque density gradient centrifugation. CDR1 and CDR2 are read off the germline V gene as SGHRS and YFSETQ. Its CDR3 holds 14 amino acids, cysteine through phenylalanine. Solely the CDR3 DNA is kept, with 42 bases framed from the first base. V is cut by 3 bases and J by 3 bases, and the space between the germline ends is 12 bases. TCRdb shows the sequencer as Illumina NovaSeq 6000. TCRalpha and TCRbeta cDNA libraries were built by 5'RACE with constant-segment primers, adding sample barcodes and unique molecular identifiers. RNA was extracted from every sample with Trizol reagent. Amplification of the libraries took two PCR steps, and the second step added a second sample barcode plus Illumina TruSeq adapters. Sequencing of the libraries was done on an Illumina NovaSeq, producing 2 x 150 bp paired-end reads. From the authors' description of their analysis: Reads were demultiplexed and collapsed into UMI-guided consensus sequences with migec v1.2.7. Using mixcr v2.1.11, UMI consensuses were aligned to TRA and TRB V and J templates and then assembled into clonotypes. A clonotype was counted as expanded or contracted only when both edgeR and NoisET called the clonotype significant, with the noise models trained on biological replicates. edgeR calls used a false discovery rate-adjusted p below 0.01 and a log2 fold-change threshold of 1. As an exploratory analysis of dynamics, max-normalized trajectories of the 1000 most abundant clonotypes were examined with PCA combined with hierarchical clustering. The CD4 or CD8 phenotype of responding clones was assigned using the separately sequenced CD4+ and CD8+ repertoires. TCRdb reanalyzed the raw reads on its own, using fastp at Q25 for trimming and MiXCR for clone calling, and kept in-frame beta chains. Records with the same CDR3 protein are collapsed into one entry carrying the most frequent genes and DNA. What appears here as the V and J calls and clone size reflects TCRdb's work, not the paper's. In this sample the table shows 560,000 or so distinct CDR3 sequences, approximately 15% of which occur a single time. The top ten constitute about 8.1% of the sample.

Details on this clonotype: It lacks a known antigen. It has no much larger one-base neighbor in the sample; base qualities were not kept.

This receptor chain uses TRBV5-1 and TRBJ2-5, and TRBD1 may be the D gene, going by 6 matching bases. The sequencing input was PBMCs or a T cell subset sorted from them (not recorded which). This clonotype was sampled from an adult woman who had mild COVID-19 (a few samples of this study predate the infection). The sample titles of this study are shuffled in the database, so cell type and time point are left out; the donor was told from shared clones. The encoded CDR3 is CASSYLGDKETQYF. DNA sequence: TGCGCCAGCAGCTATTTAGGGGACAAAGAGACCCAGTACTTC.